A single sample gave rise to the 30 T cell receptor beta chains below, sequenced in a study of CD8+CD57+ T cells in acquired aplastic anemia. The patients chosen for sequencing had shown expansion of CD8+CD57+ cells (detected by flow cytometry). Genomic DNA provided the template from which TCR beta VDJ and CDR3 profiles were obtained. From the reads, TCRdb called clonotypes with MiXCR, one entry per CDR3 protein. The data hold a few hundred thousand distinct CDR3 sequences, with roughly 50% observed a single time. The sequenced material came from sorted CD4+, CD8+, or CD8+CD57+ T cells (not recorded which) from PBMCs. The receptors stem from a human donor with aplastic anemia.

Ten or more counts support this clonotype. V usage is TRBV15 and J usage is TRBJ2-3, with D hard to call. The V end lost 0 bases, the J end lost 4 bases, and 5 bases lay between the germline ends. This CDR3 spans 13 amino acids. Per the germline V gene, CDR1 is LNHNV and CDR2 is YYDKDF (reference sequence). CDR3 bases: TGTGCCACCAGCAGAGAAATTGCAGATACGCAGTATTTT. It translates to CATSREIADTQYF.

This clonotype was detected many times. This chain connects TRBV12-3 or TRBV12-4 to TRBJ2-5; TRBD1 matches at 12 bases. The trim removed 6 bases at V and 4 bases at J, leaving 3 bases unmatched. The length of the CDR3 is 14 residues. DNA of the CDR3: TGTGCCAGCAGGGGGGGACAGGGGGCAGAGACCCAGTACTTC. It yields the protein CASRGGQGAETQYF.

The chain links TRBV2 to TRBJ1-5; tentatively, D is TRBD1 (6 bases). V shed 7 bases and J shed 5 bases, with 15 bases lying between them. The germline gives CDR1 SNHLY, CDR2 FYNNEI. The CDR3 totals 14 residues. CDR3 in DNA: TGTGCCAGCAACAAACGGGGGGCGGATCAGCCCCAGCATTTT. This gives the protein CASNKRGADQPQHF. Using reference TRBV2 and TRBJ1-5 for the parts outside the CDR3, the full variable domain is EPEVTQTPSHQVTQMGQEVILRCVPISNHLYFYWYRQILGQKVEFLVSFYNNEISEKSEIFDDQFSVERPDGSNFTLKIRSTKLEDSAMYFCASNKRGADQPQHFGDGTRLSIL.

CDR3 DNA sequence: TGTGCCACCAGCTTTAGGGGTGGGACTGAAGCTTATTTT. Its protein is CATSFRGGTEAYF. This rearrangement joins TRBV15 to TRBJ1-3; maybe TRBD1 (5 bases). Deletions cut 5 bases from V and 16 bases from J, with 21 bases between. The CDR3 loop spans 13 amino acids. The V gene's germline CDR1 is LNHNV and CDR2 YYDKDF (reference sequence).

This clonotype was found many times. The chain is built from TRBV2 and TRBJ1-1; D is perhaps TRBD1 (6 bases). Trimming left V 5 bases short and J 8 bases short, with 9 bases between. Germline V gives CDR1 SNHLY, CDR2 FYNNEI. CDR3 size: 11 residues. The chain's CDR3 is CASSLDREAFF. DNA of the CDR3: TGTGCCAGCAGTTTAGACAGGGAAGCTTTCTTT.

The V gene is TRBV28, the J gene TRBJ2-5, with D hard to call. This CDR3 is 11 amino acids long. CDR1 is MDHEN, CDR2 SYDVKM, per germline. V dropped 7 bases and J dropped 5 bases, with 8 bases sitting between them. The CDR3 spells CASIGWETQYF. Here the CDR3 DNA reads TGTGCCAGCATCGGATGGGAGACCCAGTACTTC.

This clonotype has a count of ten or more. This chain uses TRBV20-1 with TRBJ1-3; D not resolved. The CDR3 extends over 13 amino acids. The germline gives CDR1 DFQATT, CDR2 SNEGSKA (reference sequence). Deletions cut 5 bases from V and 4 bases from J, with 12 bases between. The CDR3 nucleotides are TGCAGTGCTCCTACGGACGGCGGAAACACCATATATTTT. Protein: CSAPTDGGNTIYF.

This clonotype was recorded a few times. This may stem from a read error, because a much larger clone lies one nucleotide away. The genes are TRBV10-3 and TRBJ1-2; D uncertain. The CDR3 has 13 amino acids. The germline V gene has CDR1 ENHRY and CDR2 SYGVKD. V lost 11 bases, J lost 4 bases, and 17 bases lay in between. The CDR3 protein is CACRRSGGYGYTF. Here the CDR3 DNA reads TGTGCCTGCAGGCGGTCAGGAGGCTATGGCTACACCTTC.

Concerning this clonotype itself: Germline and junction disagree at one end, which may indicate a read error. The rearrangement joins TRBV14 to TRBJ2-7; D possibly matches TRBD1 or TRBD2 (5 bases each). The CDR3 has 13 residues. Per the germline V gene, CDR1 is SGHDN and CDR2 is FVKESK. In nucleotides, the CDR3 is TGTGCCACCAGCCCTGGGGGCTCCTACGAGCAGTACTTC. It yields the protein CATSPGGSYEQYF.

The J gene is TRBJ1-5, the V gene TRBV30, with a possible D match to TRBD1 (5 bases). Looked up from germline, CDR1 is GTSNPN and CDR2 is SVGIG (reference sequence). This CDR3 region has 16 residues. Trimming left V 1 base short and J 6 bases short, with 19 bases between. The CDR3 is CAWSANPRGWTQPQHF. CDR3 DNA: TGTGCCTGGAGTGCCAACCCCCGGGGGTGGACTCAGCCCCAGCATTTT.

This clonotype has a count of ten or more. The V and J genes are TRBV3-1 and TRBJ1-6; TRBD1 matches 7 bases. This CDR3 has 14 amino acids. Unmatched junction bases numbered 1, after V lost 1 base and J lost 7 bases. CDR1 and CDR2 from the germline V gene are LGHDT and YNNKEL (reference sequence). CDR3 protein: CASSQGGGNSPLHF. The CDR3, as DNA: TGTGCCAGCAGCCAAGGAGGGGGCAATTCACCCCTCCACTTT. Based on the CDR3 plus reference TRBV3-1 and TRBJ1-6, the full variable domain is DTAVSQTPKYLVTQMGNDKSIKCEQNLGHDTMYWYKQDSKKFLKIMFSYNNKELIINETVPNRFSPKSPDKAHLNLHINSLELGDSAVYFCASSQGGGNSPLHFGNGTRLTVT.

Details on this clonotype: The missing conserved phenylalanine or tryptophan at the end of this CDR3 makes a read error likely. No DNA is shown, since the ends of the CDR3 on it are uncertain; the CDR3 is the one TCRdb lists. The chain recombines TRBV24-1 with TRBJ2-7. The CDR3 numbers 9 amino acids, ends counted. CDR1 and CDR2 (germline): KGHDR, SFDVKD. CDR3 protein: CATSDFQQT.

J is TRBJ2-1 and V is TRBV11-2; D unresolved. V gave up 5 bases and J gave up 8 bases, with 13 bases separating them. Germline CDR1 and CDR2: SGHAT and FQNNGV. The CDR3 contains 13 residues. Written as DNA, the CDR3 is TGTGCCAGCAGCCAAGATCCCGGCTATGAGCAGTTCTTC. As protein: CASSQDPGYEQFF.

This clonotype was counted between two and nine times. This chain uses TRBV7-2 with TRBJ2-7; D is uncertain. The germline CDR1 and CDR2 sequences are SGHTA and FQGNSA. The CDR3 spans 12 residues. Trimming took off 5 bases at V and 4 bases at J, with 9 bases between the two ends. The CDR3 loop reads CASSPTIYEQYF. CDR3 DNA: TGTGCCAGCAGCCCCACTATTTACGAGCAGTACTTC.

The CDR3: CASSIVSGGSSGYTF. CDR3 nucleotide sequence: TGTGCCAGTAGTATAGTAAGCGGGGGAAGTTCTGGCTACACCTTC. V and J are TRBV19 and TRBJ1-2; tentative D call: TRBD1 (5 bases). This CDR3 spans 15 amino acids. The V end lost 1 base, the J end lost 7 bases, and 16 bases lay between the germline ends. Germline V CDR1 and CDR2: LNHDA, SQIVND (reference sequence).

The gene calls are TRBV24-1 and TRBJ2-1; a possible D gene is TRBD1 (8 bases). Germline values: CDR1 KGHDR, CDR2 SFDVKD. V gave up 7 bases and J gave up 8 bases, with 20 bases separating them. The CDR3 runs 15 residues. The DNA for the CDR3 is TGTGCCACCAGGGGGGGGACAGGCTTTTTGGATGAGCAGTTCTTC. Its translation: CATRGGTGFLDEQFF.

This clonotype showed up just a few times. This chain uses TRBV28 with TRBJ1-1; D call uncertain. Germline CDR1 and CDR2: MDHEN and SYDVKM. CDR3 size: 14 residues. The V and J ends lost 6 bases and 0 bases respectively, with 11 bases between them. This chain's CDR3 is CASRERNMNTEAFF. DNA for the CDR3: TGTGCCAGCAGGGAGAGGAACATGAACACTGAAGCTTTCTTT.

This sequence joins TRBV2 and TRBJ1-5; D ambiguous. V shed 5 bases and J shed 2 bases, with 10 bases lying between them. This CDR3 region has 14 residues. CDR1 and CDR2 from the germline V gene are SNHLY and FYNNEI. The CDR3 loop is CASSLLLGNQPQHF. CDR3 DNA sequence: TGTGCCAGCAGTTTATTGCTGGGCAATCAGCCCCAGCATTTT.

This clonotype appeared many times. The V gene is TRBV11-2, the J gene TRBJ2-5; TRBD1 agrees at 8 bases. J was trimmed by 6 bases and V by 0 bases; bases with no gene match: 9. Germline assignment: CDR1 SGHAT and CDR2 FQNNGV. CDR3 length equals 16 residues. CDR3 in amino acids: CASSLDAGGLTQTQYF. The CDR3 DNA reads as TGTGCCAGCAGCTTAGATGCAGGGGGCCTCACTCAGACCCAGTACTTC.

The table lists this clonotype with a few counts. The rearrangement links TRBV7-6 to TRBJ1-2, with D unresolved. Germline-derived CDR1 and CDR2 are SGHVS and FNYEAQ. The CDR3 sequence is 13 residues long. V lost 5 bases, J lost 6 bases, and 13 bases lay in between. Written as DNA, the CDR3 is TGTGCCAGCAGCGCAGACCTCACGGATGGCTACACCTTC. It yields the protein CASSADLTDGYTF.

For the CDR3, the DNA is TGTGCCAGCAGCATTCCGGGACGTGGCTATGGCTACACCTTC. Translated, it gives CASSIPGRGYGYTF. V is TRBV5-6 and J is TRBJ1-2; a weak D match, TRBD1 (5 bases). Germline V lookup: CDR1 SGHDT, CDR2 YYEEEE. The V end was cut by 4 bases, the J end by 4 bases, with 14 bases between. The CDR3 consists of 14 residues.

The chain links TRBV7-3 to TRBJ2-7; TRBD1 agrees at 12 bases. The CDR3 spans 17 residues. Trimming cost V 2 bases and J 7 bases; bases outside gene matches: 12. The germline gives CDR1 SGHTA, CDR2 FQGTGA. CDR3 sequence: CASSLYQGGTGGEEQYV. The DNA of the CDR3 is TGTGCCAGCAGCTTATACCAAGGGGGGACAGGGGGCGAGGAGCAGTACGTC.

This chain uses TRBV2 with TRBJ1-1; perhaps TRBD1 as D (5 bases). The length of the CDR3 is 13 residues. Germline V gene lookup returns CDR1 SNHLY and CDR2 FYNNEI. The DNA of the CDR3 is TGTGCTAGAGAGGGGCAGCGAAACACTGAAGCTTTCTTT. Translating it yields CAREGQRNTEAFF.

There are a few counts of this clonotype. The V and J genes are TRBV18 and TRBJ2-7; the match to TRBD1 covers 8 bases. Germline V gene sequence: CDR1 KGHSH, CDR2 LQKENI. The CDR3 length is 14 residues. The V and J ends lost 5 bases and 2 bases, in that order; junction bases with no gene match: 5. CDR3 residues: CASSTGTGAYEQYF. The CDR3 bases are TGTGCCAGCTCAACCGGGACAGGCGCCTACGAGCAGTACTTC.

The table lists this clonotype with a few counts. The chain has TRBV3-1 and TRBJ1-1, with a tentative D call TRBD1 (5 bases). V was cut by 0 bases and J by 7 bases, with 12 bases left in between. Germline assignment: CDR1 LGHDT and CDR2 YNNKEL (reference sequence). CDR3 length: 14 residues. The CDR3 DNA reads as TGTGCCAGCAGCCAAGATTGGGAAGGGGTTGAAGCTTTCTTT. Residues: CASSQDWEGVEAFF.

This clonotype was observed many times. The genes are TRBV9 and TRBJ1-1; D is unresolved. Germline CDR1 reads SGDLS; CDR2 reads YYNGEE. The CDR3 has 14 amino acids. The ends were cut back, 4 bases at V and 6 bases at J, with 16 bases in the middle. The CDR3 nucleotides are TGTGCCAGCAGCCCAACCATGTCGGCCTCTGAAGCTTTCTTT. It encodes CASSPTMSASEAFF.

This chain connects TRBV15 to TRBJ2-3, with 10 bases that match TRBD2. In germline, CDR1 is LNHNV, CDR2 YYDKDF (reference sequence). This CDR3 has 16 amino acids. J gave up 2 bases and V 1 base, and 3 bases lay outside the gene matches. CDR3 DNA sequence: TGTGCCACCAGCAGAGGAGCGGGGGGGATCACAGATACGCAGTATTTT. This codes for CATSRGAGGITDTQYF.

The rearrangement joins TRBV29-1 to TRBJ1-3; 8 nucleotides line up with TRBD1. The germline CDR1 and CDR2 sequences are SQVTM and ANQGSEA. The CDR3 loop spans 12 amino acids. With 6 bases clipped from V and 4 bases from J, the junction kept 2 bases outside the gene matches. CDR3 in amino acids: CSVRTGGNTIYF. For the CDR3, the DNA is TGCAGCGTCCGGACAGGGGGAAACACCATATATTTT.

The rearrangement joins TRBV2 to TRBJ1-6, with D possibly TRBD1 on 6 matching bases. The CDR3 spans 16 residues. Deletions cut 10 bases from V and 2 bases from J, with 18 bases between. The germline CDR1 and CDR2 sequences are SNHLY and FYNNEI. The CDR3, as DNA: TGTGCCAACTCACGAACGACAGGACCCTATAATTCACCCCTCCACTTT. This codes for CANSRTTGPYNSPLHF.

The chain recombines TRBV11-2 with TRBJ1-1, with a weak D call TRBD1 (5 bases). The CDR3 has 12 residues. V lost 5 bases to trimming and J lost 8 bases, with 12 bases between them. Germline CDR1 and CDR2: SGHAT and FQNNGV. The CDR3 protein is CASSEYTGEAFF. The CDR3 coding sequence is TGTGCCAGCAGCGAATACACAGGAGAAGCTTTCTTT.